This T cell receptor beta chain is from a study of beta chain features in type 1 diabetes. Broader study findings: Shorter templates might be favored by PCR, equally in patients and controls. Type 1 diabetes patients had moderately but significantly shorter TCRB CDR3s in all four CD4+ subsets. Fewer junction insertions and more nucleotide deletions appeared in type 1 diabetes patients.

CD45RO/CCR7/CD25/CD127/CD95/CD27 separated CD4+ naive, central memory, regulatory and stem cell-like memory cells by sorting. The CDR3 contains 15 residues. Germline V gene sequence: CDR1 SEHNR, CDR2 FQNEAQ (reference sequence). The V end lost 1 base, the J end lost 5 bases, and 13 bases lay between the germline ends. As to this clone: What it recognizes is unknown.

Sequencing targeted expressed TCRB transcripts, as all isolated RNA had been reverse transcribed. Data came from immunoSEQ multiplex PCR; TCRdb stores just in-frame clones and leaves some out. The profile shows over 700,000 clones, about a sixth of them singletons. This chain connects TRBV7-9 to TRBJ2-3; no clear D. This TCR came from a woman between 18 and 29 years old in good health. What was sequenced was naive CD4+ T cells from blood. As DNA, the CDR3 is TGTGCCAGCAGCTTAGGAGCAGTTCGGATAGATACGCAGTATTTT. It specifies CASSLGAVRIDTQYF.